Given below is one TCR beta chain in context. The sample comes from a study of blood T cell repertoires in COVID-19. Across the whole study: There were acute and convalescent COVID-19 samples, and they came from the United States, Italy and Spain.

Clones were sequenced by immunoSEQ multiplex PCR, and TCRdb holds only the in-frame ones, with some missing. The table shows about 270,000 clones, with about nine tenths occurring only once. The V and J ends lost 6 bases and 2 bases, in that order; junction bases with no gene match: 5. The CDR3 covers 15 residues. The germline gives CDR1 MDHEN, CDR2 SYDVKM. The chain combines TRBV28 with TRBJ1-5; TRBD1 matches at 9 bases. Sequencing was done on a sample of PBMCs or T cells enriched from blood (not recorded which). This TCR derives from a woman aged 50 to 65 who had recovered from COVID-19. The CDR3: CASSRDRDGNQPQHF. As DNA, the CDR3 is TGTGCCAGCAGCCGGGACAGGGACGGCAATCAGCCCCAGCATTTT.